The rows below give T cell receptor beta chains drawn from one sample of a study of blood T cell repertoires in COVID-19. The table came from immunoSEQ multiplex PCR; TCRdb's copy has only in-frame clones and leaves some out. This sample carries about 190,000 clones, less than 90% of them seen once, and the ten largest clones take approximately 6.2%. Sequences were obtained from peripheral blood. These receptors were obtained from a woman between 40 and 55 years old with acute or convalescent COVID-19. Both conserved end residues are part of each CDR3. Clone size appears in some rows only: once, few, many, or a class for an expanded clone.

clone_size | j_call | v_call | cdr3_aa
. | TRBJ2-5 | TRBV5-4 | CASGPLGGETQYF
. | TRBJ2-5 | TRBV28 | CASSLWASGEQETQYF
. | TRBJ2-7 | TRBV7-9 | CASSRAGGPYEQYF
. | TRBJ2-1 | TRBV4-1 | CASSLSSGSYNEQFF
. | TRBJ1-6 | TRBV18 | CASSPSPPGNSPLHF
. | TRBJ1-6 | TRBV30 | CAWSVKPRGAGYNSPLHF
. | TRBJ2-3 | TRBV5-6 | CASSLRVGTSLDTQYF
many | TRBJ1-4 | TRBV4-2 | CASRQGPNEKLFF
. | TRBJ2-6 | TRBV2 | CASSVGGAGSSGANVLTF
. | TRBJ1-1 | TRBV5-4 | CASSVTGKNTEAFF
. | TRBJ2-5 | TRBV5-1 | CASSPGTGPKETQYF
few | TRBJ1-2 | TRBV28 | CASSHGDSGLGSYGYTF
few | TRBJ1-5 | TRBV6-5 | CATRQGNQPQHF
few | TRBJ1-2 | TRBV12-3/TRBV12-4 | CASSLLQGFGYTF
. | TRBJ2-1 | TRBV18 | CASSPRKQSSYNEQFF
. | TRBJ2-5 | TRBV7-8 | CASSPNQRGGRKTQYF
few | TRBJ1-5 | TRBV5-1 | CASSLAPNSNQPQHF
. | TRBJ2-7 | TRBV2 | CASRGRAGTSGIQPYEQYF
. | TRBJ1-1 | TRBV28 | CASSPWTGTLNTEAFF
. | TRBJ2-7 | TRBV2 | CASTSHPGGYEQYF
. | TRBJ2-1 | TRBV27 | CASSHGLAGGIFPFF
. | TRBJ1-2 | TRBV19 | CASSIDRTVYGYTF
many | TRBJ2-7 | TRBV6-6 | CASSYWTDYEQYF
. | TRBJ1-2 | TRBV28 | CASSSPTGQGYGYTF
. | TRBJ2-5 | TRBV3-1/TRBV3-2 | CASSQGDRGERETQYF
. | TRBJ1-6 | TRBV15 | CATSGGRTYNSPLHF
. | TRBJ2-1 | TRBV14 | CASSSGTGGSNEQFF
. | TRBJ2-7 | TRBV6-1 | CASSATAGTGGDWQYF
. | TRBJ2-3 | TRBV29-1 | CSVEEVALGTDTQYF
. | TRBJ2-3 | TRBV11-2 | CASSLNLPGSTDTQYF
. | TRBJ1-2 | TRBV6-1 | CASSEGRGEGYTF
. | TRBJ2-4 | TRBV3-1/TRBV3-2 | CASSQGLAGANIQYF
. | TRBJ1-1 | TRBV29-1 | CSVDPQGLNTEAFF
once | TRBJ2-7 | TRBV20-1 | CSAFYNHEQYF
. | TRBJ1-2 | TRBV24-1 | CATSDPGKVYGYTF
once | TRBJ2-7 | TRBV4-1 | CASSQEVVARLAARKGYEQYF
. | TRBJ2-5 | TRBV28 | CASRGTSGREGQETQYF
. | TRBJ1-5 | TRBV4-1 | CASSQVGRYQPQHF
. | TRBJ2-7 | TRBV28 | CASRTLSGSGEQYF
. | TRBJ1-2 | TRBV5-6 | CASLETDRFGGYTF
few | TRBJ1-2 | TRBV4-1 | CASSQAWTRDYGYTF
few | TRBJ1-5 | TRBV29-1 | CSVGGTGDQPQHF
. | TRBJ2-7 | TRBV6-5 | CASRNRDTTYEQYF
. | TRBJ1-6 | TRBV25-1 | CASSDGGPYYNSPLHF
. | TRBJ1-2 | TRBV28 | CASSSPQGYGYTF
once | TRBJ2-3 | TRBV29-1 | CSVGPGTVTDTQYF
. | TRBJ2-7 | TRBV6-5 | CASRRTGSYEQYF
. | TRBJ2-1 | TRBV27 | CASSLDPGTTYNEQFF
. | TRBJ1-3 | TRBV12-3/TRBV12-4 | CASTRGSGNTIYF